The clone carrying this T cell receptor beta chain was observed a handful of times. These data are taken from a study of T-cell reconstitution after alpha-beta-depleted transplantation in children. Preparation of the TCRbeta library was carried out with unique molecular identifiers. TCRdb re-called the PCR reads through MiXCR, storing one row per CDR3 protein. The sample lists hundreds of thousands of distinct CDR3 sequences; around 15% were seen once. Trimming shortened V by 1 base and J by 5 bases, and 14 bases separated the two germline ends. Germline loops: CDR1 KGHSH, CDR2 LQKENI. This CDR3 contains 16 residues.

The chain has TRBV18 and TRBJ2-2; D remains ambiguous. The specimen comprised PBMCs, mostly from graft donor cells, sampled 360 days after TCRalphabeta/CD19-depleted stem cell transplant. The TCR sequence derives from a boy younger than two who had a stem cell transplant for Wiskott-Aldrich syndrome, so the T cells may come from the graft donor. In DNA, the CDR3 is TGTGCCAGCTCACCACATCGGCTAGAATTAACCGGGGAGCTGTTTTTT. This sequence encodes CASSPHRLELTGELFF.